A single sample gave rise to the 18 T cell receptor beta chains below, sequenced in a study of cytomegalovirus exposure and HLA in healthy donors. Amplification used 60 Vbeta primers and 13 Jbeta primers. The assay was immunoSEQ multiplex PCR, and TCRdb's table has in-frame clones only and misses some. The sample has around 130,000 clones, about 80% seen once. Sequences were obtained from PBMCs. Receptors were obtained from a man aged 50 to 60 in good health and CMV-seronegative.

The gene calls are TRBV18 and TRBJ1-1; no clear D gene. This CDR3 region has 14 residues. V lost 0 bases and J lost 10, with 15 bases in between. Germline-derived CDR1 and CDR2 are KGHSH and LQKENI. CDR3 region: CASSPPRAPRTAFF. The CDR3 DNA sequence: TGTGCCAGCTCACCACCGAGGGCGCCAAGAACAGCTTTCTTT. Together with reference TRBV18 and TRBJ1-1, the CDR3 gives the full variable domain: NAGVMQNPRHLVRRRGQEARLRCSPMKGHSHVYWYRQLPEEGLKFMVYLQKENIIDESGMPKERFSAEFPKEGPSILRIQQVVRGDSAAYFCASSPPRAPRTAFFGQGTRLTVV.

This clone appeared a single time. CDR3 coding DNA: TGTGCCAGCAGCCCGAACAGGGTCGAGCAGTACTTC. It is translated as CASSPNRVEQYF. The J gene is TRBJ2-7, the V gene TRBV6-6; TRBD1 is a possible D gene (6 bases). V lost 6 bases and J 6 bases, leaving 12 bases between the germline ends. CDR1 and CDR2 from the germline V gene are MNHNY and SVGAGI (reference sequence). The CDR3 extends over 12 amino acids.

This clone was counted between two and nine times. The chain combines TRBV28 with TRBJ1-5; D gene uncertain. V dropped 6 bases and J dropped 0 bases, with 3 bases sitting between them. Germline assignment: CDR1 MDHEN and CDR2 SYDVKM. The CDR3 loop spans 12 amino acids. The CDR3 nucleotides are TGTGCCAGCAGCTATAGCAATCAGCCCCAGCATTTT. Protein sequence: CASSYSNQPQHF.

V and J are TRBV9 and TRBJ2-7, with 8 bases lining up with TRBD1. J lost 3 bases, V lost 3 bases, and 11 bases had no gene match. The V gene's germline CDR1 is SGDLS and CDR2 YYNGEE. This CDR3 spans 16 amino acids. The CDR3 sequence: CASSGEDRDSSYEQYF. The CDR3 coding sequence is TGTGCCAGCAGCGGGGAGGACAGGGATAGTAGCTACGAGCAGTACTTC.

The rearrangement links TRBV14 to TRBJ1-3, with D possibly matching TRBD1 (5 bases). The ends were cut back, 3 bases at V and 4 bases at J, with 13 bases in the middle. This CDR3 contains 15 residues. Germline V gives CDR1 SGHDN, CDR2 FVKESK. As DNA, the CDR3 is TGTGCCAGCAGCCAGTCAAAGGGGCAAGGAAACACCATATATTTT. Translation: CASSQSKGQGNTIYF.

V is TRBV11-2 and J is TRBJ1-1; possible D gene TRBD1, 5 bases. Trimming removed 0 bases from V and 2 bases from J, with 13 bases in between. CDR1 SGHAT and CDR2 FQNNGV come from the germline V gene. The CDR3 is 16 amino acids. CDR3 loop: CASSLEKGRENTEAFF. The DNA of the CDR3 is TGTGCCAGCAGCTTAGAAAAGGGCAGGGAAAACACTGAAGCTTTCTTT.

The genes are TRBV28 and TRBJ1-2; 7 bases are shared with TRBD1. Trimming cost V 5 bases and J 0 bases; bases outside gene matches: 12. There are 17 residues in the CDR3. Germline V gives CDR1 MDHEN, CDR2 SYDVKM. The CDR3 sequence: CASSTRQGVTPNYGYTF. DNA for the CDR3: TGTGCCAGCAGTACGCGACAGGGAGTGACCCCTAACTATGGCTACACCTTC.

V gene TRBV7-2 combines with J gene TRBJ2-3; no firm D call. The CDR3 is 12 amino acids. Trimming shortened V by 3 bases and J by 6 bases, and 7 bases separated the two germline ends. Per germline, CDR1 SGHTA and CDR2 FQGNSA. The CDR3 sequence is CASSLRWDTQYF. CDR3 DNA sequence: TGTGCCAGCAGCTTGAGATGGGATACGCAGTATTTT.

The chain carries TRBV6-5 and TRBJ1-1; weak D call: TRBD1 (6 bases). Germline CDR1 and CDR2: MNHEY and SVGAGI. V was clipped by 5 bases and J by 1 base, with 14 bases between them. This CDR3 is 15 amino acids long. This chain's CDR3 is CASSTRTAWNTEAFF. CDR3 DNA: TGTGCCAGCAGTACCCGGACAGCGTGGAACACTGAAGCTTTCTTT.

The rearrangement joins TRBV11-2 to TRBJ2-1; 7 positions match TRBD1. In germline, CDR1 is SGHAT, CDR2 FQNNGV. This CDR3 has 14 residues. The V and J ends lost 0 bases and 9 bases, in that order; junction bases with no gene match: 5. In DNA form, the CDR3 reads TGTGCCAGCAGCTTAGATCAGGCAGGGGGTGAGCAGTTCTTC. Translating gives CASSLDQAGGEQFF.

This clone was observed once. The chain recombines TRBV5-4 with TRBJ2-4; tentative D call: TRBD1 (6 bases). Per germline, CDR1 SGHNT and CDR2 YYREEE (reference sequence). Trimming pared 4 bases from V and 6 bases from J, leaving 14 bases between. This CDR3 comprises 14 residues. CDR3 nucleotides: TGTGCCAGCAGCCTGGGTCTCAGGGGAAACATTCAGTACTTC. Amino acid sequence: CASSLGLRGNIQYF.

In this sample, this clone turned up a few times. This chain connects TRBV9 to TRBJ1-2; 11 bases are shared with TRBD1. The germline gives CDR1 SGDLS, CDR2 YYNGEE. Germline trimming cut 1 base from V and 8 bases from J; bases unmatched to any gene: 13. This CDR3 is 17 amino acids long. CDR3 sequence (DNA): TGTGCCAGCAGCGTATCAATTTCGGGGACAGGGGGTCTCGGCTACACCTTC. Residues: CASSVSISGTGGLGYTF.

The chain employs TRBV19 and TRBJ1-2, with 7 bases aligning to TRBD1. The CDR3 has 14 amino acids. Per the germline V gene, CDR1 is LNHDA and CDR2 is SQIVND (reference sequence). V was pared by 3 bases and J by 2 bases, with 3 bases of the junction left unmatched. The CDR3 nucleotides read TGTGCCAGTAGTATCGGGACAGTCAACTATGGCTACACCTTC. Protein: CASSIGTVNYGYTF.

V is TRBV5-1 and J is TRBJ1-2; D is unclear. CDR1 is SGHRS and CDR2 is YFSETQ in the germline V gene. This CDR3 has 15 residues. V lost 0 bases, J lost 3 bases, and 12 bases lay in between. DNA of the CDR3: TGCGCCAGCAGCTTGGCGGGAGGGCGGGACTATGGCTACACCTTC. The encoded protein is CASSLAGGRDYGYTF.

The rearrangement uses TRBV19 and TRBJ2-4; no clear D. Germline V gene data show CDR1 as LNHDA and CDR2 as SQIVND (reference sequence). The CDR3 covers 13 residues. V shed 7 bases and J shed 0 bases, with 7 bases lying between them. CDR3 sequence: CASNTKAKNIQYF. The CDR3 DNA reads TGTGCCAGTAACACTAAAGCCAAAAACATTCAGTACTTC.

The chain joins TRBV19 to TRBJ1-5; 9 nucleotides line up with TRBD1. In germline, CDR1 is LNHDA, CDR2 SQIVND (reference sequence). The CDR3 runs 17 residues. V lost 5 bases to trimming and J lost 4 bases; unmatched junction nucleotides: 12. The CDR3 sequence is CASSAMDRGSGNQPQHF. CDR3 nucleotides: TGTGCCAGTAGTGCGATGGACAGGGGCTCCGGGAATCAGCCCCAGCATTTT.

The chain employs TRBV7-9 and TRBJ2-2; unclear D gene. The V end lost 1 base, the J end lost 7 bases, and 7 bases lay between the germline ends. The CDR3 totals 13 residues. Germline assignment: CDR1 SEHNR and CDR2 FQNEAQ (reference sequence). CDR3: CASSLGRDGELFF. The CDR3 DNA follows: TGTGCCAGCAGCTTAGGAAGAGACGGGGAGCTGTTTTTT.

The DNA for the CDR3 is TGTGCCATCAGTGAGGCAGGGGGTAGCTACGAGCAGTACTTC. Protein sequence: CAISEAGGSYEQYF. The rearrangement joins TRBV10-3 to TRBJ2-7, with 7 positions matching TRBD1. CDR3 size: 14 residues. J was trimmed by 3 bases and V by 2 bases; bases with no gene match: 4. Germline V gene lookup returns CDR1 ENHRY and CDR2 SYGVKD.